This T cell receptor (beta chain) was recovered during a study of tumor-infiltrating lymphocytes in primary liver carcinoma. This clonotype appeared many times. The researchers produced TCR beta cDNA from about 510 ng total RNA with a constant-region primer. ARM-PCR, slightly modified, supplied the TCR beta libraries through three nested multiplex PCR rounds. For around 10 cycles apiece, the opening two PCR rounds ran with TRBV1-TRBV30 forward primers and a C-beta reverse primer. TCRdb passed the multiplex PCR reads through MiXCR, listing each CDR3 protein once. The profile shows approximately 190,000 distinct CDR3 sequences, about 85% of them singletons. Taking about 17-33 mg of unsorted bulk tissue, the authors co-extracted RNA and DNA. This CDR3 has 13 amino acids. The germline gives CDR1 SQVTM, CDR2 ANQGSEA. V was trimmed by 3 bases and J by 5 bases, leaving 12 bases between them.

Sequencing input: tumor tissue from primary liver carcinoma. The TCR originated in a middle-aged man with primary liver carcinoma and hepatitis B virus infection. The rearrangement links TRBV29-1 to TRBJ2-3, with D perhaps assigned TRBD1 or TRBD2 (5 bases each). For the CDR3, the DNA is TGCAGCGTTGAGGGGGTCGCTGGAGATACGCAGTATTTT. This translates into CSVEGVAGDTQYF.